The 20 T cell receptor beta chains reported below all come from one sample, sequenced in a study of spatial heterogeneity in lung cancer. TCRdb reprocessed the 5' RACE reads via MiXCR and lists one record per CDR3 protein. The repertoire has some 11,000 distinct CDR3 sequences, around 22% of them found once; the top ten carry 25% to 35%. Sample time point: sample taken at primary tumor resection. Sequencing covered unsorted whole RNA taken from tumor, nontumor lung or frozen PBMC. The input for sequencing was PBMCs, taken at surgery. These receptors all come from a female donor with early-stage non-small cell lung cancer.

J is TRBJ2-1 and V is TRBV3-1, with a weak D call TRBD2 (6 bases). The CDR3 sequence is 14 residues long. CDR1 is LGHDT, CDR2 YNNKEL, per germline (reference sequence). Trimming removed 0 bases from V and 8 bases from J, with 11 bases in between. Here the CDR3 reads CASSQDRDSHEQFF. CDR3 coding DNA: TGTGCCAGCAGCCAAGATAGGGACTCGCATGAGCAGTTCTTC.

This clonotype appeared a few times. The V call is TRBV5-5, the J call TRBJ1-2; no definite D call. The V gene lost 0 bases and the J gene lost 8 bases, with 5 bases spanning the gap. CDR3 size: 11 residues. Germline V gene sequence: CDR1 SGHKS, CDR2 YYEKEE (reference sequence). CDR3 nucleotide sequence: TGTGCCAGCAGCTTGGACATCGGCTACACCTTC. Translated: CASSLDIGYTF.

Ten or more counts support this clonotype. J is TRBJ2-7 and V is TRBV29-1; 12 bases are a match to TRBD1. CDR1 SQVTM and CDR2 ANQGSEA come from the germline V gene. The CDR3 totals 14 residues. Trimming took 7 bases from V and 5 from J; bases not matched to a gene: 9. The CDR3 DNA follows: TGCAGCGGATCCGGGACAGGGGGCATTGACGAGCAGTACTTC. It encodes CSGSGTGGIDEQYF.

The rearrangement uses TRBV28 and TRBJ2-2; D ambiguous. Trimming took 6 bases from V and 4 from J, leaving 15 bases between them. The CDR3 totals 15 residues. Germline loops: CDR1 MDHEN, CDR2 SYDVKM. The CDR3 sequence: CASSPHGVGTGELFF. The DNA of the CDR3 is TGTGCCAGCAGCCCACACGGAGTTGGCACCGGGGAGCTGTTTTTT.

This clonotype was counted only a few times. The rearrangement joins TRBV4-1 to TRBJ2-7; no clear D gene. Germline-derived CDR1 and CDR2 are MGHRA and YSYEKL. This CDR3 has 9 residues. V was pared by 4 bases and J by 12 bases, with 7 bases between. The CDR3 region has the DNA TGCGCCAGCAGCCTATCACCGTACTTC. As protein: CASSLSPYF.

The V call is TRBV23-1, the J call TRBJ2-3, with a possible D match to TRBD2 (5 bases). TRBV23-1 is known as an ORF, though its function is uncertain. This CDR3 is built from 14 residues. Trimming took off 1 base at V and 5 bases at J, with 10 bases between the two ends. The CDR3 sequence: CASSQWTVGDTQYF. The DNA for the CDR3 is TGCGCCAGCAGTCAATGGACTGTGGGAGATACGCAGTATTTT.

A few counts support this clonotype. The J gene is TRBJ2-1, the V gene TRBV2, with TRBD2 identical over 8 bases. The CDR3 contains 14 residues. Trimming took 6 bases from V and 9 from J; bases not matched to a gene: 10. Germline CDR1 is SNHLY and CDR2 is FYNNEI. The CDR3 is CASSSLREEVEQFF. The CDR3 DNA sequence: TGTGCCAGCAGCAGTTTGCGGGAGGAGGTTGAGCAGTTCTTC.

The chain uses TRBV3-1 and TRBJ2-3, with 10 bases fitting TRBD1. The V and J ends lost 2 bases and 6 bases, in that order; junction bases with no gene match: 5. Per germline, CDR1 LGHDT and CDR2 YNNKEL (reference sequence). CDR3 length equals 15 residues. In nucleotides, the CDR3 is TGTGCCAGCAGCCAAATGGGACAGGGGACGGATACGCAGTATTTT. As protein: CASSQMGQGTDTQYF.

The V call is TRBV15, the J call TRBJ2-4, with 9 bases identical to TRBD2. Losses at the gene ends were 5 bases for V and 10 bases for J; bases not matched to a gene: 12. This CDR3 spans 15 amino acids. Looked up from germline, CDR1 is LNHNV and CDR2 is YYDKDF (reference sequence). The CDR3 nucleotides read TGTGCCACCAGCTATTATGCGGGAGGGCCTCTAATTCAGTACTTC. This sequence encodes CATSYYAGGPLIQYF.

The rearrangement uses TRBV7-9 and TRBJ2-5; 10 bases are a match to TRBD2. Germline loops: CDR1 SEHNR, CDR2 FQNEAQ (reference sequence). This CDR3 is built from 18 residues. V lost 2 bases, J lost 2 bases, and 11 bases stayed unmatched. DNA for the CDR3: TGTGCCAGCAGCTTAAGGCTAGCGGGAGCCCGAGGACAAGAGACCCAGTACTTC. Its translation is CASSLRLAGARGQETQYF.

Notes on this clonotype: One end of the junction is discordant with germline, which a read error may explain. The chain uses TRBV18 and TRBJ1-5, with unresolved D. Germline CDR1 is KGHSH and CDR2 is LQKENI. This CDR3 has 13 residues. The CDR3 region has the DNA TGTGTCAGCTCACCACTACGGGATCAGCCCCAGCATTTT. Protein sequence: CVSSPLRDQPQHF.

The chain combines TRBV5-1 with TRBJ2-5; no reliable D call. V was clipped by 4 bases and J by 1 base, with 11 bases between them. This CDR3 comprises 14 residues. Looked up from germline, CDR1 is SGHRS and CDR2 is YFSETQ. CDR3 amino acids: CASSASGGQETQYF. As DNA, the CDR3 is TGCGCCAGCAGCGCCTCCGGCGGCCAAGAGACCCAGTACTTC.

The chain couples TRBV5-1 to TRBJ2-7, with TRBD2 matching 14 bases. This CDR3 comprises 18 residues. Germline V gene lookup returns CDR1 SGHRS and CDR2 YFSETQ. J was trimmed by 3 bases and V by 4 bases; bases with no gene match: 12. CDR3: CASSQGTSGSVFHYEQYF. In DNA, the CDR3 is TGCGCCAGCAGCCAAGGGACTAGCGGGAGTGTTTTCCACTACGAGCAGTACTTC.

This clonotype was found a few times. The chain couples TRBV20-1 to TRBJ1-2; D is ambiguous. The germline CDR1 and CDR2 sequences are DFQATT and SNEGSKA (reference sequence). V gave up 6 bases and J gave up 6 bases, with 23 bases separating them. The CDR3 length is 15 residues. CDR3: CSAQQVGKPADGYTF. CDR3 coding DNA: TGCAGTGCGCAGCAGGTGGGCAAACCGGCAGATGGCTACACCTTC.

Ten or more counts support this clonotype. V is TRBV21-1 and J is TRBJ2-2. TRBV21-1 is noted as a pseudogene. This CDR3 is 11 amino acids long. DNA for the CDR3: TGTGCCAACTGGTACACCGGGGAGCTGTTTTTT. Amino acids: CANWYTGELFF.

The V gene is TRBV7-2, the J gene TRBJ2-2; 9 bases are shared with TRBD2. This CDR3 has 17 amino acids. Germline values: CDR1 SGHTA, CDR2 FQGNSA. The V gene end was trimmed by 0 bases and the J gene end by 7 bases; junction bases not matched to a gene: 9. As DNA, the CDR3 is TGTGCCAGCAGCTTAGCAGGACTAGCGAGCTACCTCGGGGAGCTGTTTTTT. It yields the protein CASSLAGLASYLGELFF.

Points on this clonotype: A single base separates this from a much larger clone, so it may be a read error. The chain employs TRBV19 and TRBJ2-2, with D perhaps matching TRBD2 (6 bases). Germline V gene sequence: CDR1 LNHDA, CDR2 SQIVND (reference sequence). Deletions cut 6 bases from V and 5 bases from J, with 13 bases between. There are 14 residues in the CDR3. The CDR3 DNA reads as TGTGCCAGTAGGGCTGACGGGACTACCGGGGAGCTGTTTTTT. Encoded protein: CASRADGTTGELFF.

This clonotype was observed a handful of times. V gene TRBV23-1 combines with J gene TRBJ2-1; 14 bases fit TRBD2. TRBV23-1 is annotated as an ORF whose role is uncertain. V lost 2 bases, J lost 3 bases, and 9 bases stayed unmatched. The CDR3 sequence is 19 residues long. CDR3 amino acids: CASSQPSGTSGRGYNEQFF. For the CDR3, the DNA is TGCGCCAGCAGTCAACCGTCCGGGACTAGCGGGAGAGGCTACAATGAGCAGTTCTTC.

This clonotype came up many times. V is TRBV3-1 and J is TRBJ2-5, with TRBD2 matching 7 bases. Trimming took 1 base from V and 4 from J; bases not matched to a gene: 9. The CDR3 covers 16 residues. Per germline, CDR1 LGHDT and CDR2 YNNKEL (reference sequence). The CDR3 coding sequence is TGTGCCAGCAGCCAAGGAACTAGCGCATCCTCAGAGACCCAGTACTTC. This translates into CASSQGTSASSETQYF.

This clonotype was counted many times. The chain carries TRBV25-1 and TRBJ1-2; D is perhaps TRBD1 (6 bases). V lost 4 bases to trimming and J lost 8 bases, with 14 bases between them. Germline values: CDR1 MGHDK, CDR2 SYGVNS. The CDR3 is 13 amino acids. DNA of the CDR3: TGTGCCAGCAGTGGTACAGGGACTTGGGGCTACACCTTC. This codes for CASSGTGTWGYTF.